Sequencing of this T cell receptor (beta chain) was carried out in a study of blood T cell repertoires in COVID-19. Across the whole study: Donors in the United States, Italy and Spain gave samples during acute or convalescent COVID-19. T cells, B-cell-depleted T cells, or PBMCs supplied cDNA or gDNA.

Measured with immunoSEQ multiplex PCR; TCRdb has only the in-frame clones, and not every one. Altogether some 110,000 clones are present, less than 90% being singletons, with the ten largest covering about 8%. J gave up 7 bases and V 2 bases, and 13 bases lay outside the gene matches. Germline loops: CDR1 SGHRS, CDR2 YFSETQ. This CDR3 has 16 residues. This sequence originates from a man between 65 and 79 years old who had recovered from COVID-19. The chain carries TRBV5-1 and TRBJ1-2, with TRBD1 matching over 8 bases. Sequencing was done on a sample of peripheral blood. The CDR3 protein is CASSFDRGGLLGGYTF. In nucleotides, the CDR3 is TGCGCCAGCAGCTTCGACAGGGGAGGTCTCTTGGGTGGCTACACCTTC. The variable domain in full, with the rest retrieved from reference TRBV5-1 and TRBJ1-2, is KAGVTQTPRYLIKTRGQQVTLSCSPISGHRSVSWYQQTPGQGLQFLFEYFSETQRNKGNFPGRFSGRQFSNSRSEMNVSTLELGDSALYLCASSFDRGGLLGGYTFGSGTRLTVV.